This is a list of T cell receptor beta chains from one sample in a study of blood T cell repertoires in COVID-19. The assay was immunoSEQ multiplex PCR, and TCRdb's table has in-frame clones only and misses some. Among around 270,000 clones listed, roughly 91% were seen once. Sequencing was performed on peripheral blood. The receptors originated from a man aged 25-40 years with acute or convalescent COVID-19. The CDR3 runs from the conserved cysteine through the conserved F or W. Each record gives: clone size, V gene, D gene, J gene, CDR3 protein, CDR3 DNA. A D gene is named only where the DNA matches it firmly. Rows may omit the clone size; those that give it use once, few, many or a size class.

-,TRBV7-6,-,TRBJ2-1,CASSPRGGGYNEQFF,TGTGCCAGCAGCCCTCGGGGAGGAGGATACAATGAGCAGTTCTTC
once,TRBV11-3,-,TRBJ1-6,CASSLGGGRNSPLHF,TGTGCCAGCAGCTTGGGAGGGGGAAGAAACTCACCCCTCCACTTT
-,TRBV7-9,-,TRBJ2-4,CASNPTRGIQYF,TGTGCCAGCAACCCGACCCGAGGCATTCAGTACTTC
-,TRBV18,TRBD1,TRBJ1-6,CASSPTGRNSPLHF,TGTGCCAGCTCACCGACAGGGAGGAATTCACCCCTCCACTTT
-,TRBV4-2,TRBD1,TRBJ2-1,CASSPDRVSRGEQFF,TGTGCCAGCAGCCCCGACAGGGTTTCCCGTGGTGAGCAGTTCTTC
-,TRBV9,TRBD2,TRBJ2-3,CASSVGSGSIADTQYF,TGTGCCAGCAGCGTAGGAAGCGGGAGTATCGCAGATACGCAGTATTTT
-,TRBV19,-,TRBJ1-5,CAVGSPGNQPQHF,TGTGCAGTGGGCTCCCCTGGCAATCAGCCCCAGCATTTT
-,TRBV29-1,-,TRBJ2-2,CSVSDSITITGELFF,TGCAGCGTTAGCGACAGCATCACAATCACCGGGGAGCTGTTTTTT
once,TRBV27,-,TRBJ2-4,CASSLGADLAKNIQYF,TGTGCCAGCAGTTTAGGGGCGGATTTGGCCAAAAACATTCAGTACTTC
-,TRBV4-1,-,TRBJ2-1,CASTLSPIRGNYNEQFF,TGCGCCAGCACCCTAAGTCCCATCCGGGGGAACTACAATGAGCAGTTCTTC
few,TRBV5-1,-,TRBJ1-1,CASSLAPQNTEAFF,TGCGCCAGCAGCTTGGCCCCCCAGAACACTGAAGCTTTCTTT
-,TRBV6-5,-,TRBJ1-5,CASTGVYRNQPQHF,TGTGCCAGCACAGGGGTTTATCGGAATCAGCCCCAGCATTTT
-,TRBV2,-,TRBJ1-3,CASNYGGPITGNTIYF,TGTGCCAGCAATTACGGGGGGCCTATCACTGGAAACACCATATATTTT
-,TRBV6-6,-,TRBJ2-7,CASSSGSYREQYF,TGTGCCAGCAGTTCCGGGAGTTACAGGGAGCAGTACTTC
-,TRBV19,TRBD2,TRBJ2-7,CASMSGGQINREQYF,TGTGCCAGTATGAGCGGGGGGCAAATAAACCGCGAGCAGTACTTC
-,TRBV9,TRBD1,TRBJ2-5,CASSERGLRETQYF,TGTGCCAGCAGCGAGAGGGGGCTGAGGGAGACCCAGTACTTC
-,TRBV11-2,-,TRBJ2-1,CASSFNYNYNEQFF,TGTGCCAGCAGCTTTAACTACAATTACAATGAGCAGTTCTTC
-,TRBV18,-,TRBJ1-2,CASSPGGRQNSGYTF,TGTGCCAGCTCACCAGGGGGCCGACAGAACTCTGGCTACACCTTC
-,TRBV10-1,TRBD1,TRBJ2-1,CASSEGVPETGDNEQFF,TGCGCCAGCAGTGAGGGAGTCCCTGAGACAGGGGACAATGAGCAGTTCTTC
-,TRBV5-6,-,TRBJ2-7,CASSLGGGLRSYEQYF,TGTGCCAGCAGCTTGGGAGGGGGTTTGCGCTCCTACGAGCAGTACTTC
-,TRBV24-1,-,TRBJ1-6,CATSVSWASSSYNSPLHF,TGTGCCACCAGTGTATCATGGGCCTCGAGCTCCTATAATTCACCCCTCCACTTT
-,TRBV7-9,TRBD1,TRBJ2-5,CASSSGQVLQETQYF,TGTGCCAGCAGCTCAGGACAGGTTTTACAGGAGACCCAGTACTTC
-,TRBV5-1,-,TRBJ1-4,CASSPRDRARGGNEKLFF,TGCGCCAGCAGCCCGCGGGACCGCGCTCGGGGGGGTAATGAAAAACTGTTTTTT